This TCR beta chain was found in a study of cytomegalovirus exposure and HLA in healthy donors. Study-level findings and limits: TRBV6-2, TRBV6-3 and some other V segments were excluded as indistinguishable.

The PCR employed 60 Vbeta primers together with 13 Jbeta primers. Produced via immunoSEQ multiplex PCR; TCRdb's table is partial and in-frame only. The table has some 130,000 clones, approximately 80% seen once. Regarding this clone: What it binds is unknown.

Trimming took off 5 bases at V and 3 bases at J, with 9 bases between the two ends. This CDR3 has 13 amino acids. CDR1 and CDR2 (germline): SGHAT, FQNNGV. This receptor was obtained from a woman aged 35 to 49 in good health and CMV-seronegative. The rearrangement joins TRBV11-2 to TRBJ2-3; possibly TRBD2 for D (5 bases). The sample was PBMCs. CDR3: CASSPGVTDTQYF. The CDR3 nucleotides are TGTGCCAGCAGCCCCGGGGTGACAGATACGCAGTATTTT. The complete variable domain, with remaining parts taken from reference TRBV11-2 and TRBJ2-3, reads EAGVAQSPRYKIIEKRQSVAFWCNPISGHATLYWYQQILGQGPKLLIQFQNNGVVDDSQLPKDRFSAERLKGVDSTLKIQPAKLEDSAVYLCASSPGVTDTQYFGPGTRLTVL.